These 10 T cell receptor beta chains were all obtained from the same sample, sequenced in a study of molecular identifiers for immune sequencing clone quantification. TCRdb re-derived calls from the PCR reads in MiXCR, one entry per CDR3 protein. Of about 640,000 distinct CDR3 sequences detected, just under 20% appear once; the ten largest clones hold roughly 0.9%. Material: naive CD8+ T cells from blood, with Jurkat cell RNA spiked in. Noted subset: FACS-sorted CD8+CD4-CCR7+CD45RA+ naive T cells. All receptors derive from a human donor in good health. Some libraries in this study had Jurkat cell RNA spiked in.

Concerning this clonotype: A much larger clone lies one base from this, so it may be a read error. Here the CDR3 DNA reads TGTGGCAGCAGCTTTTGGGGTCCGGGACAGGAAGCTTTCTTT. Translation gives CGSSFWGPGQEAFF. The chain joins TRBV5-6 to TRBJ1-1; 7 nucleotides agree with TRBD1. Germline V gene lookup returns CDR1 SGHDT and CDR2 YYEEEE. The CDR3 has 14 residues.

This clonotype has ten or more counts. The V and J genes are TRBV4-1 and TRBJ2-3; no reliable D call. The CDR3 covers 15 residues. Germline CDR1 MGHRA, CDR2 YSYEKL. V lost 1 base and J lost 0, with 8 bases in between. The CDR3 here is CASSQVLRSTDTQYF. The CDR3 bases are TGCGCCAGCAGCCAAGTCCTAAGGAGCACAGATACGCAGTATTTT.

This clonotype has at least ten counts. The chain combines TRBV5-6 with TRBJ2-7; 7 bases fit TRBD2. With 0 bases clipped from V and 5 bases from J, the junction kept 8 bases outside the gene matches. In germline, CDR1 is SGHDT, CDR2 YYEEEE. There are 15 residues in the CDR3. The CDR3 coding sequence is TGTGCCAGCAGCTTGGGGCCCCGGGGAGGGAACGAGCAGTACTTC. This encodes CASSLGPRGGNEQYF.

Notes on this clonotype: This may arise from a read error, as a much more abundant clone is one base away. The conserved phenylalanine or tryptophan normally closing the CDR3 is absent here, so this likely arose from a read error. The chain recombines TRBV10-3 with TRBJ2-7; D is possibly TRBD2 (5 bases). V lost 0 bases to trimming and J lost 3 bases, with 6 bases between them. CDR1 and CDR2 from the germline V gene are ENHRY and SYGVKD. CDR3 length: 13 residues. DNA of the CDR3: TGTGCCATCAGTGAGTCAGGACTCTACGAGCAGTACCTC. Its protein is CAISESGLYEQYL.

The CDR3 spells CASSYSRDRGPEKLFF. The CDR3 DNA sequence: TGTGCCAGCAGTTACTCGAGGGACAGAGGACCGGAAAAACTGTTTTTT. The V and J genes are TRBV6-2 or TRBV6-3 and TRBJ1-4, with TRBD1 matching 7 bases. CDR3 length equals 16 residues. CDR1 and CDR2 from the germline V gene are MNHEY and SVGEGT. The J segment lost 8 bases and the V segment lost 0 bases, leaving 9 bases of the junction unmatched.

This clonotype was recorded a few times. The V gene is TRBV3-1, the J gene TRBJ2-2; 9 bases agree with TRBD2. This CDR3 spans 16 amino acids. The germline V gene has CDR1 LGHDT and CDR2 YNNKEL (reference sequence). J gave up 4 bases and V 4 bases, and 7 bases lay outside the gene matches. CDR3 loop: CASSPLGSGGTGELFF. The CDR3 coding sequence is TGTGCCAGCAGCCCCCTGGGTAGCGGGGGCACCGGGGAGCTGTTTTTT.

As concerns this clonotype: A clone one base away is much larger, so this may be a read error. The V and J genes are TRBV13 and TRBJ2-5, with TRBD2 identical over 10 bases. CDR3 length equals 17 residues. The germline gives CDR1 PRHDT, CDR2 FYEKMQ (reference sequence). The CDR3 nucleotides are TGTGCCAGCAGCTTAGGCCTAACTAGCGGGATCCGAGAGACCCAGTGCTTC. Amino acids: CASSLGLTSGIRETQCF.

Ten or more counts support this clonotype. V is TRBV6-5 and J is TRBJ2-3; TRBD1 matches at 10 bases. CDR3 length: 16 amino acids. V dropped 5 bases and J dropped 5; count of bases not matched to a gene: 10. Looked up from germline, CDR1 is MNHEY and CDR2 is SVGAGI. CDR3 protein: CASSPRDRGIGDTQYF. In DNA form, the CDR3 reads TGTGCCAGCAGTCCGAGGGACAGGGGAATAGGAGATACGCAGTATTTT.

This clonotype was seen at least ten times. The chain is built from TRBV5-6 and TRBJ1-5; no clear D. V was pared by 4 bases and J by 7 bases, with 9 bases between. Germline CDR1 SGHDT, CDR2 YYEEEE. This CDR3 comprises 12 residues. CDR3 loop: CASSTRFQPQHF. CDR3 bases: TGTGCCAGCAGCACTCGGTTCCAGCCCCAGCATTTT.

The V gene is TRBV19, the J gene TRBJ2-2, with 7 nucleotides matching TRBD1. The V gene's germline CDR1 is LNHDA and CDR2 SQIVND (reference sequence). The V and J ends lost 5 bases and 5 bases, in that order; junction bases with no gene match: 5. This CDR3 comprises 14 residues. CDR3 bases: TGTGCCAGTAGTGAAACAGGGGTTACCGGGGAGCTGTTTTTT. Its translation: CASSETGVTGELFF.